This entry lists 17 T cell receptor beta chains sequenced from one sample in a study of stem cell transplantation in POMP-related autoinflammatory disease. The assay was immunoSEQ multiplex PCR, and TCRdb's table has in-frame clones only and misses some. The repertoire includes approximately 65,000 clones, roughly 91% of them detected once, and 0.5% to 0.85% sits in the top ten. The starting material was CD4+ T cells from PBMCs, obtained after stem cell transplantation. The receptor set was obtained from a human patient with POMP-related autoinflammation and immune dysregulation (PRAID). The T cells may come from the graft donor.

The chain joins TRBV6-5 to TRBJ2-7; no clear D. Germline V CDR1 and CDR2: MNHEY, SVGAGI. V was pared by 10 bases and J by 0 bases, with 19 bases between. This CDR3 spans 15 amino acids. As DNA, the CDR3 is TGTGCCACCCGGCATACCGACTCTAGCTCCTACGAGCAGTACGTC. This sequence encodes CATRHTDSSSYEQYV.

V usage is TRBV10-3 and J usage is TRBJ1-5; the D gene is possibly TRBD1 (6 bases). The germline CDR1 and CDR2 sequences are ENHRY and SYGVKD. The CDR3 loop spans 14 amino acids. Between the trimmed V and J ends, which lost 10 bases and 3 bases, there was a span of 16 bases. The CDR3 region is CATEPGTHNQPQHF. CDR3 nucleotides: TGTGCCACCGAGCCCGGGACACACAATCAGCCCCAGCATTTT.

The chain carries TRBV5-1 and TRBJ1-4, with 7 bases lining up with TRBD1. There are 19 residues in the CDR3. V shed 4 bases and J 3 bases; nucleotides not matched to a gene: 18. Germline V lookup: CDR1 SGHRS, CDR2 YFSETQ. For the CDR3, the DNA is TGCGCCAGCAGCCGAAGAGAATCAGGGGGGCGACTTGCTAATGAAAAACTGTTTTTT. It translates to CASSRRESGGRLANEKLFF.

This CDR3 is CASSRGPYEQYF. In DNA, the CDR3 is TGTGCCAGCAGTCGGGGCCCCTACGAGCAGTACTTC. The rearrangement links TRBV6-5 to TRBJ2-7; either TRBD1 or TRBD2 may supply D (5 bases each). CDR1 and CDR2 from the germline V gene are MNHEY and SVGAGI. This CDR3 region has 12 residues. V was shortened by 5 bases and J by 2 bases, with 7 bases between the two germline ends.

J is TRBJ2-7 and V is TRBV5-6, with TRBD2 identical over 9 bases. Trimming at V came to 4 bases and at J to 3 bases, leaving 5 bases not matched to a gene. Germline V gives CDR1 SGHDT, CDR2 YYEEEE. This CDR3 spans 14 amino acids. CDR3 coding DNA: TGTGCCAGCAGCCTAGCGGGGCCGAGCTACGAGCAGTACTTC. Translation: CASSLAGPSYEQYF.

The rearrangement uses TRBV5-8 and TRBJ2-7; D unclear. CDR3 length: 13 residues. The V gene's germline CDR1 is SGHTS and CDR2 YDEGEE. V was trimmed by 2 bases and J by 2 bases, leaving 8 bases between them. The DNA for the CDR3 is TGTGCCAGCAGCTTCGCGGCCACCTACGAGCAGTACGTC. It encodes CASSFAATYEQYV.

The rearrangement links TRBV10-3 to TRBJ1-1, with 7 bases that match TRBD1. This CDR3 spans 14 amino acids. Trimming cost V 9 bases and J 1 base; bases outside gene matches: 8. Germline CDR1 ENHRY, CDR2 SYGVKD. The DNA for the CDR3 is TGTGCCATTTCGACAGGGACGAGGAACACTGAAGCTTTCTTT. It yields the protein CAISTGTRNTEAFF.

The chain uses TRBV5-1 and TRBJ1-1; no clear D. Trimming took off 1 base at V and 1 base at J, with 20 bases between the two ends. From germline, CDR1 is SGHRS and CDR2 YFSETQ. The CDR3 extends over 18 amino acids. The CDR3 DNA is TGCGCCAGCAGCTTGATAGGCAGTGTTGGCCAAACGAACACTGAAGCTTTCTTT. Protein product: CASSLIGSVGQTNTEAFF.

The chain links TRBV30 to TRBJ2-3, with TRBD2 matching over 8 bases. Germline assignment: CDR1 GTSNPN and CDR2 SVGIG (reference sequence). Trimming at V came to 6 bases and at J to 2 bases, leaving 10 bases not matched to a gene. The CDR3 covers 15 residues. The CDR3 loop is CACALSGRFTDTQYF. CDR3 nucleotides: TGTGCCTGCGCCCTAAGCGGGAGATTCACAGATACGCAGTATTTT.

The CDR3 spells CAIRGEGDIQYF. The CDR3 bases are TGTGCCATCAGGGGGGAGGGGGACATTCAGTACTTC. The chain combines TRBV10-3 with TRBJ2-4; D is perhaps TRBD2 (7 bases). V dropped 6 bases and J dropped 8 bases, with 11 bases sitting between them. Per the germline V gene, CDR1 is ENHRY and CDR2 is SYGVKD. This CDR3 spans 12 amino acids.

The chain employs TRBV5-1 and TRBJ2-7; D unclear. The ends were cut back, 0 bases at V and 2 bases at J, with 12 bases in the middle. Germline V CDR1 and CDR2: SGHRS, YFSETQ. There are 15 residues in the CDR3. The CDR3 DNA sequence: TGCGCCAGCAGCTTGGGAATGACGGGTCCCTACGAGCAGTACTTC. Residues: CASSLGMTGPYEQYF.

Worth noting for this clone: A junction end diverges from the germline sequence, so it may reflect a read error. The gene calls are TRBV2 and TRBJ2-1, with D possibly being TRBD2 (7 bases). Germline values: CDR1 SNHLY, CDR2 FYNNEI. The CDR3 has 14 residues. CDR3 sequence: CARSGGGLLIEQFF. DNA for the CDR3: TGTGCCCGCAGTGGGGGGGGGCTACTAATTGAGCAGTTCTTC.

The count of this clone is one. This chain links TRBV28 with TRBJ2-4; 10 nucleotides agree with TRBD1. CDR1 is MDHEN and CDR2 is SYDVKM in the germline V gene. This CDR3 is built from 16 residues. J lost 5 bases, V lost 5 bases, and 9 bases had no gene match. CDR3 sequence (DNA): TGTGCCAGCAGTAGCCGGACAGGGGGGAGAGAAAACATTCAGTACTTC. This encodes CASSSRTGGRENIQYF.

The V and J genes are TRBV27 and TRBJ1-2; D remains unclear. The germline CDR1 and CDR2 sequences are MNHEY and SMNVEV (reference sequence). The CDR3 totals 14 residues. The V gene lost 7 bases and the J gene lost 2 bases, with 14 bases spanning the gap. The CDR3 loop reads CASKYSPNNYGYTF. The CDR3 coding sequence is TGTGCCAGCAAATACAGCCCGAACAACTATGGCTACACCTTC.

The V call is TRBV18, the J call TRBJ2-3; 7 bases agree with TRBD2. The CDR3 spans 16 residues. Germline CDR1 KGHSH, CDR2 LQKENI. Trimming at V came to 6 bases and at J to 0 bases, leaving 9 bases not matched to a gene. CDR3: CASSPTSASSTDTQYF. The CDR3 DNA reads TGTGCCAGCTCGCCAACTAGCGCGTCTAGCACAGATACGCAGTATTTT.

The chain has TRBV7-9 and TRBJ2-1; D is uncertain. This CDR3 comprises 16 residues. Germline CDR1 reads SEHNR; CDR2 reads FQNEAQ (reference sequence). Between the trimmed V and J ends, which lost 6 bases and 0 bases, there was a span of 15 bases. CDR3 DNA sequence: TGTGCCAGCAGGGCCCCAAATACGGGCTCCTACAATGAGCAGTTCTTC. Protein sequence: CASRAPNTGSYNEQFF. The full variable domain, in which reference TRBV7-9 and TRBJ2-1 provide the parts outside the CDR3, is DTGVSQNPRHKITKRGQNVTFRCDPISEHNRLYWYRQTLGQGPEFLTYFQNEAQLEKSRLLSDRFSAERPKGSFSTLEIQRTEQGDSAMYLCASRAPNTGSYNEQFFGPGTRLTVL.

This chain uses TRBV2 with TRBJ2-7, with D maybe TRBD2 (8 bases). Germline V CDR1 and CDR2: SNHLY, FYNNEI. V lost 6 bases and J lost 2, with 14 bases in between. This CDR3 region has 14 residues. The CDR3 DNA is TGTGCCAGCAGCCGGGGGGGGACAGCCTACGAGCAGTACTTC. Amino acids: CASSRGGTAYEQYF.